A selection of T cell receptor beta chains follows, all from one sample in a study of cytomegalovirus exposure and HLA in healthy donors. Sequenced by immunoSEQ multiplex PCR; TCRdb stores in-frame clones only, minus some. The table shows approximately 60,000 clones, with about nine tenths occurring only once. Sequencing was done on a sample of PBMCs. These receptors were collected from a man aged 18 to 30 in good health and CMV-seronegative. Both conserved end residues are trimmed from each CDR3. Fields, in order: V gene, CDR3 length, J gene, CDR3 protein.

>TRBV27|13|TRBJ1-1
ASSLKRGMNTEAF
>TRBV5-6|11|TRBJ2-6
ATKRAGANVLT
>TRBV5-1|10|TRBJ2-1
ASSYSGNEQF
>TRBV5-6|12|TRBJ2-1
ASSWGLAGYEQF
>TRBV5-6|9|TRBJ2-3
ASTRLDTQY
>TRBV7-2|12|TRBJ1-2
ASSLTGQGSGYT
>TRBV19|13|TRBJ2-2
ASSMGRANTGELF
>TRBV5-4|13|TRBJ2-7
ASSSIQGSYYEQY
>TRBV5-5|11|TRBJ2-7
ASSLAQDYEQY
>TRBV14|11|TRBJ1-2
ASSQGQYAGYT
>TRBV6-4|17|TRBJ2-1
ASSAGTKAQLASYNEQF
>TRBV7-2|11|TRBJ1-5
ASSLTANQPQH
>TRBV7-9|14|TRBJ2-7
ASSSHTGTSSYEQY
>TRBV11-3|11|TRBJ2-1
ASSLDWQDEQF
>TRBV14|15|TRBJ2-3
ASSILGQGAYTDTQY
>TRBV4-2|14|TRBJ2-3
ASSPQPGVSQNTQY
>TRBV27|11|TRBJ2-6
ASSFRWAGKPT